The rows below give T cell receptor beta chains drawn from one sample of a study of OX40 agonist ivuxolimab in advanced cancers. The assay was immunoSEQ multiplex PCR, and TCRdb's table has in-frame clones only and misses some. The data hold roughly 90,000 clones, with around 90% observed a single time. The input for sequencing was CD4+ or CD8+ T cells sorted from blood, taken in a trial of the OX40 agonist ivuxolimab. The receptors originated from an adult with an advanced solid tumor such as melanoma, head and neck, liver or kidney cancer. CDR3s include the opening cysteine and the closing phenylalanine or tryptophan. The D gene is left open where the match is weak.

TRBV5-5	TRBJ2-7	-	CASSADSNYEQYF	TGTGCCAGCAGTGCGGACAGCAACTACGAGCAGTACTTC
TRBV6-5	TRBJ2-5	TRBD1	CASSYRRGPETQYF	TGTGCCAGCAGTTACCGCAGGGGGCCCGAGACCCAGTACTTC
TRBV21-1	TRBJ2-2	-	CASSRLAGVTGELFF	TGTGCCAGCAGCAGGCTAGCGGGGGTGACCGGGGAGCTGTTTTTT
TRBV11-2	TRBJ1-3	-	CASSLESGNTIYF	TGTGCCAGCAGCTTAGAATCGGGAAACACCATATATTTT
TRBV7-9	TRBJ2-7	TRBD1	CASSFGTGGAYEQYF	TGTGCCAGCAGCTTCGGCACAGGGGGCGCATACGAGCAGTACTTC
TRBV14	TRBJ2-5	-	CASSQGAGETQYF	TGTGCCAGCAGCCAGGGGGCTGGTGAGACCCAGTACTTC
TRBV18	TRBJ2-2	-	CASSRQDGELFF	TGTGCCAGCTCACGTCAGGACGGGGAGCTGTTTTTT
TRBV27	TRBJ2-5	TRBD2	CASSFRRGGRGPETQYF	TGTGCCAGCAGTTTCCGCAGAGGCGGGAGGGGGCCAGAGACCCAGTACTTC
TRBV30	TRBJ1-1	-	CAWSFVGSMNTEAFF	TGTGCCTGGAGTTTTGTAGGGAGCATGAACACTGAAGCTTTCTTT
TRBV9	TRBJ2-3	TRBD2	CASSVWEGLSTDTQYF	TGTGCCAGCAGCGTATGGGAGGGCCTGAGCACAGATACGCAGTATTTT